The 30 T cell receptor beta chains given below trace back to one sample, sequenced in a study of blood T cells in healthy people across ages. Using a J-beta primer mix together with a sample-barcoded 5' primer, a second PCR was run for roughly 7 to 11 cycles. From the 5' RACE reads, TCRdb called clonotypes with MiXCR, one entry per CDR3 protein. The data show 850,000 or so distinct CDR3 sequences, 25% to 30% seen once. Sequenced input: blood. The receptor set was obtained from a woman over 75 in good health.

The V gene is TRBV5-1, the J gene TRBJ2-1; D is possibly TRBD1 or TRBD2 (5 bases each). Germline CDR1 reads SGHRS; CDR2 reads YFSETQ. The ends were cut back, 3 bases at V and 6 bases at J, with 10 bases in the middle. This CDR3 is 13 amino acids long. The CDR3 DNA sequence: TGCGCCAGCAGCTCCGGGGCTGCCAATGAGCAGTTCTTC. It translates to CASSSGAANEQFF.

The chain joins TRBV20-1 to TRBJ1-4; TRBD1 matches 10 bases. The CDR3 has 14 residues. V lost 2 bases and J lost 7; bases outside the gene matches: 4. CDR1 and CDR2 (germline): DFQATT, SNEGSKA (reference sequence). CDR3 sequence reads: CSARPRDRGEKLFF. The CDR3 DNA follows: TGCAGTGCTAGACCCCGGGACAGGGGTGAAAAACTGTTTTTT.

This clonotype was picked up a small number of times. The chain links TRBV7-9 to TRBJ1-4; tentatively, D is TRBD1 (5 bases). Germline values: CDR1 SEHNR, CDR2 FQNEAQ (reference sequence). V gave up 1 base and J gave up 8 bases, with 14 bases separating them. The CDR3 is 15 amino acids. The CDR3, as DNA: TGTGCCAGCAGCTTAGATGGGGGAGGAAAGGAAAAACTGTTTTTT. It yields the protein CASSLDGGGKEKLFF.

On this clonotype itself: A junction boundary mismatches the germline segment, possibly from a read error. This chain connects TRBV3-1 to TRBJ1-2; 11 positions match TRBD1. The CDR3 runs to 15 residues. Germline-derived CDR1 and CDR2 are LGHDT and YNNKEL (reference sequence). Here the CDR3 reads CTSSQARTGGAGYTF. The CDR3, as DNA: TGTACCAGCAGCCAAGCTCGGACAGGGGGCGCTGGCTACACCTTC.

The V call is TRBV5-6, the J call TRBJ2-3; D perhaps matches TRBD2 (6 bases). Germline values: CDR1 SGHDT, CDR2 YYEEEE. The V and J ends lost 4 bases and 0 bases respectively, with 12 bases between them. The CDR3 is 15 amino acids. CDR3: CASSPAGLSTDTQYF. CDR3 bases: TGTGCCAGCAGCCCGGCGGGACTTAGCACAGATACGCAGTATTTT. The full variable domain, with the rest looked up from reference TRBV5-6 and TRBJ2-3, is DAGVTQSPTHLIKTRGQQVTLRCSPKSGHDTVSWYQQALGQGPQFIFQYYEEEERQRGNFPDRFSGHQFPNYSSELNVNALLLGDSALYLCASSPAGLSTDTQYFGPGTRLTVL.

Many counts were recorded for this clonotype. The chain recombines TRBV12-3 or TRBV12-4 with TRBJ1-5; 8 nucleotides align to TRBD1. Germline trimming cut 1 base from V and 5 bases from J; bases unmatched to any gene: 4. The CDR3 sequence is 15 residues long. CDR3 nucleotide sequence: TGTGCCAGCAGTTTAGGGGACAGGAGCTATCAGCCCCAGCATTTT. Translation: CASSLGDRSYQPQHF.

This clonotype was seen repeatedly, ten times or more. Written as DNA, the CDR3 is TGTGCCAGCAGTCCCCCGGACCTGTTCTACGAGCAGTACTTC. As protein: CASSPPDLFYEQYF. This chain links TRBV28 with TRBJ2-7; D not certain. CDR3 length: 14 amino acids. The V and J ends lost 5 bases and 3 bases respectively, with 14 bases between them. CDR1 and CDR2 from the germline V gene are MDHEN and SYDVKM.

This clonotype was recorded many times. The gene calls are TRBV7-2 and TRBJ2-3; a weak D match, TRBD1 (6 bases). The CDR3 loop spans 17 amino acids. Germline V lookup: CDR1 SGHTA, CDR2 FQGNSA. Trimming removed 5 bases at V and 1 base at J, with 19 bases between. The CDR3 nucleotides are TGTGCCAGCAGCATTTGGCCCAGGGGCGGACGCACAGATACGCAGTATTTT. Protein product: CASSIWPRGGRTDTQYF.

V gene TRBV7-7 combines with J gene TRBJ2-7; D may be TRBD1 (6 bases). The length of the CDR3 is 13 residues. Between the trimmed V and J ends, which lost 2 bases and 7 bases, there was a span of 12 bases. Germline-derived CDR1 and CDR2 are SSHAT and FNYEAQ (reference sequence). The CDR3 nucleotides read TGTGCCAGCAGCTTAAGGGACAAAGGGGAGCAGTACTTC. As protein: CASSLRDKGEQYF.

This clonotype was picked up a small number of times. The V call is TRBV4-1, the J call TRBJ2-1, with D possibly being TRBD2 (6 bases). Germline V gene data show CDR1 as MGHRA and CDR2 as YSYEKL. V lost 0 bases to trimming and J lost 5 bases, with 20 bases between them. There are 18 residues in the CDR3. CDR3 protein: CASSQDGSMSGAHNEQFF. The CDR3 nucleotides are TGCGCCAGCAGCCAAGATGGATCGATGTCGGGAGCCCACAATGAGCAGTTCTTC.

This clonotype was seen at least ten times. DNA for the CDR3: TGTGCCAGCAGCCCAGGGGGACGCTCTCCTAGCACAGATACGCAGTATTTT. This encodes CASSPGGRSPSTDTQYF. This rearrangement joins TRBV12-3 or TRBV12-4 to TRBJ2-3; 7 positions match TRBD1. The CDR3 is 17 residues long. V shed 6 bases and J 0 bases; nucleotides not matched to a gene: 12.

V and J are TRBV7-2 and TRBJ2-5; TRBD2 might be the D (6 bases). Germline values: CDR1 SGHTA, CDR2 FQGNSA. This CDR3 spans 14 amino acids. The V end was cut by 7 bases, the J end by 5 bases, with 17 bases between. Here the CDR3 reads CASTLAGRGETQYF. The CDR3 DNA reads TGTGCCAGCACCCTCGCGGGGCGAGGTGAGACCCAGTACTTC.

This clonotype has a count of ten or more. This sequence may be a read error, since a much larger clone differs from it by one base. DNA for the CDR3: TGTGCCAGCAGCTCCGCCGCATTAGGGGAGCAGTACTTC. It codes for CASSSAALGEQYF. The V gene is TRBV5-5, the J gene TRBJ2-7; D ambiguous. The CDR3 is made up of 13 amino acids. CDR1 and CDR2 from the germline V gene are SGHKS and YYEKEE (reference sequence). Trimming removed 3 bases from V and 7 bases from J, with 14 bases in between.

The sample holds many counts of this clonotype. V is TRBV7-2 and J is TRBJ2-4; 7 bases are shared with TRBD2. Losses at the gene ends were 5 bases for V and 2 bases for J; bases not matched to a gene: 6. Germline V lookup: CDR1 SGHTA, CDR2 FQGNSA. CDR3 length equals 15 residues. The CDR3 loop reads CASSRGDWPKNIQYF. The CDR3 nucleotides are TGTGCCAGCAGCCGGGGGGATTGGCCCAAAAACATTCAGTACTTC.

This clonotype came up many times. The V call is TRBV6-2 or TRBV6-3, the J call TRBJ2-1, with D possibly being TRBD2 (7 bases). V was pared by 6 bases and J by 0 bases, with 15 bases between. Germline assignment: CDR1 MNHEY and CDR2 SVGEGT. The CDR3 contains 16 residues. This CDR3 is CASSPLGGASYNEQFF. CDR3 nucleotides: TGTGCCAGCAGCCCCTTAGGGGGGGCCTCCTACAATGAGCAGTTCTTC.

A word on this clonotype: At one end the junction does not follow the germline gene, possibly because of a read error. V and J are TRBV5-1 and TRBJ1-2; perhaps TRBD1 as D (5 bases). Germline V CDR1 and CDR2: SGHRS, YFSETQ. The CDR3 is 12 residues long. The CDR3 spells CASSSGLDGYTF. CDR3 bases: TGTGCCAGCAGTTCAGGGTTGGATGGCTACACCTTC.

In regard to this clonotype: At one of its ends the junction is not consistent with the germline gene, which may arise from a read error. The chain couples TRBV7-2 to TRBJ1-1; D unresolved. CDR1 and CDR2 (germline): SGHTA, FQGNSA. The CDR3 is 13 amino acids. CDR3 in DNA: TGTGCCGGCAGCTACAGAATGGACACTGAAGCTTTCTTT. This gives the protein CAGSYRMDTEAFF.

This clonotype has a count of ten or more. The chain is built from TRBV6-5 and TRBJ2-1; D ambiguous. V was trimmed by 6 bases and J by 1 base, leaving 10 bases between them. Germline V gene sequence: CDR1 MNHEY, CDR2 SVGAGI. The CDR3 spans 14 residues. CDR3 bases: TGTGCCAGCAGCGGCGGATGGTCCTACAATGAGCAGTTCTTC. Protein product: CASSGGWSYNEQFF.

V is TRBV2 and J is TRBJ2-2, with D possibly being TRBD2 (5 bases). Trimming removed 5 bases at V and 5 bases at J, with 15 bases between. This CDR3 spans 15 amino acids. Looked up from germline, CDR1 is SNHLY and CDR2 is FYNNEI. DNA for the CDR3: TGTGCCAGCAGTATAAGCTCCGGGGATACCGGGGAGCTGTTTTTT. It codes for CASSISSGDTGELFF.

The V call is TRBV28, the J call TRBJ1-2; possibly TRBD1 for D (5 bases). Per the germline V gene, CDR1 is MDHEN and CDR2 is SYDVKM. The V gene lost 7 bases and the J gene lost 4 bases, with 16 bases spanning the gap. The CDR3 extends over 14 amino acids. The CDR3 reads CASTPVSDIYGYTF. The CDR3 DNA is TGTGCCAGCACCCCAGTATCGGACATCTATGGCTACACCTTC.

This clonotype was seen at least ten times. The chain recombines TRBV5-1 with TRBJ2-3, with 13 bases aligning to TRBD2. Unmatched junction bases numbered 3, after V lost 4 bases and J lost 10 bases. Germline assignment: CDR1 SGHRS and CDR2 YFSETQ. The CDR3 totals 13 residues. CDR3 in amino acids: CASSTTSGGPQYF. Here the CDR3 DNA reads TGCGCCAGCAGCACGACTAGCGGGGGGCCGCAGTATTTT.

The chain links TRBV30 to TRBJ2-1; D assignment may be TRBD1 or TRBD2 (6 bases each). This CDR3 has 14 amino acids. Per the germline V gene, CDR1 is GTSNPN and CDR2 is SVGIG (reference sequence). Trimming left V 1 base short and J 7 bases short, with 14 bases between. The CDR3 protein is CAWSAGAGGNEQFF. The CDR3 nucleotides are TGTGCCTGGAGTGCGGGGGCAGGCGGGAATGAGCAGTTCTTC.

This chain connects TRBV6-2 or TRBV6-3 to TRBJ1-2, with D maybe TRBD1 (5 bases). Germline V lookup: CDR1 MNHEY, CDR2 SVGEGT. The CDR3 loop spans 14 amino acids. V gave up 4 bases and J gave up 8 bases, with 17 bases separating them. The CDR3 DNA is TGTGCCAGCAGTTTTCCCAGGGATGATAAGGGCTACACCTTC. It yields the protein CASSFPRDDKGYTF.

This clonotype has only a few counts. Here the CDR3 DNA reads TGTGCCAGCAGCCCATTAGTATACGGGGAGCTGTTTTTT. Translation gives CASSPLVYGELFF. V and J are TRBV11-2 and TRBJ2-2; D remains ambiguous. The CDR3 length is 13 residues. Trimming stripped 5 bases from V and 7 bases from J, with 11 bases between. CDR1 and CDR2 from the germline V gene are SGHAT and FQNNGV.

This clonotype has at least ten counts. The rearrangement links TRBV18 to TRBJ2-5, with unresolved D. Germline values: CDR1 KGHSH, CDR2 LQKENI. CDR3 length: 13 amino acids. Trimming pared 4 bases from V and 2 bases from J, leaving 8 bases between. CDR3 DNA sequence: TGTGCCAGCTCACAACCGATGCAAGAGACCCAGTACTTC. This gives the protein CASSQPMQETQYF.

As regards this clonotype: An end of the junction does not agree with germline; a read error may underlie this. The rearrangement links TRBV10-3 to TRBJ2-3, with 11 bases that match TRBD2. Germline V CDR1 and CDR2: ENHRY, SYGVKD. CDR3 length: 15 residues. CDR3 protein: CAISVLAGETDAQYF. CDR3 coding DNA: TGCGCCATCAGTGTACTAGCGGGGGAAACAGATGCGCAGTATTTT.

This clonotype appeared a few times. A much larger clone is a single base away; this may be a read error. J is TRBJ1-4 and V is TRBV5-1, with D uncertain. Per the germline V gene, CDR1 is SGHRS and CDR2 is YFSETQ. The CDR3 consists of 14 residues. The CDR3 DNA is TGCGCCAGCAGCTTCGGCGGCAGTAATGAAAAACGGTTTTTT. Its protein is CASSFGGSNEKRFF.

The chain uses TRBV12-3 or TRBV12-4 and TRBJ2-3, with D unclear. V dropped 1 base and J dropped 13 bases, with 18 bases sitting between them. This CDR3 contains 14 residues. The CDR3 protein is CASSLGVSTDMEYF. The CDR3 bases are TGTGCCAGCAGTTTAGGCGTCAGCACAGATATGGAGTATTTT.

This clonotype came up a few times. This may arise from a read error, as a much more abundant clone is one base away. This chain links TRBV6-4 with TRBJ2-3; D is unclear. The ends were cut back, 2 bases at V and 8 bases at J, with 11 bases in the middle. Germline-derived CDR1 and CDR2 are MRHNA and SNTAGT. The CDR3 has 13 amino acids. The CDR3 reads CASSDAGRGTQYF. The CDR3 DNA reads as TGTGCCAGCAGTGACGCAGGTAGAGGTACGCAGTATTTT.

V usage is TRBV6-2 or TRBV6-3 and J usage is TRBJ2-3; D possibly matches TRBD1 or TRBD2 (9 bases each). V gave up 4 bases and J gave up 6 bases, with 23 bases separating them. Germline CDR1 reads MNHEY; CDR2 reads SVGEGT. CDR3 length equals 17 residues. CDR3 bases: TGTGCCAGCAGTTGCTTCCTAGCGGGACAGGGATCGGATACGCAGTATTTT. It codes for CASSCFLAGQGSDTQYF.